The source of this T cell receptor (beta chain) is a study of technical replicates of blood from several donors (dated by TCRdb to about 2017). Libraries were constructed by the immunoSEQ multiplex PCR assay. TCRdb re-hosts the immuneACCESS table, in-frame sequences only. Its copies lack some clones; in the studies checked, an unresolved V gene accounts for under half of them, and the cause for the rest is not known. This sample holds under 85,000 clones; 95% to 97% were observed only once. Under 0.3% of the sample lies in the top ten. As to this clone: Which antigen it targets is not known. Nothing much larger sits one base from this clone, and base qualities are not available.

The sample comprised T cells isolated from PBMCs. The sequence was collected from a human donor in good health.

The CDR3 has the sequence CASSRLGDRGEQYF. The nucleotide sequence reads as follows: TGTGCCAGCAGTCGACTCGGTGACAGGGGCGAGCAGTACTTC. The sequence is built from TRBV6-5 and TRBJ2-7; 8 nucleotides in the junction match TRBD1. Including cysteine and phenylalanine, the CDR3 has 14 amino acids. Just CDR3 DNA is preserved here, 42 bases in frame from base 1. Via the germline V gene, CDR1 is MNHEY and CDR2 SVGAGI. From V the trimming removes 5 bases and from J it removes 6 bases, while the gene matches leave 9 bases of the junction unaccounted for.